The clone carrying this T cell receptor beta chain was observed a single time. Its specificity is unknown. The table came from immunoSEQ multiplex PCR; TCRdb's copy has only in-frame clones and leaves some out. The table lists around 83,000 clones, approximately 84% of them singletons, with around 7.3% in the top ten. The data belong to a study of OX40 agonist ivuxolimab in advanced cancers. About the study: Patients undergoing dose escalation presented with hepatocellular carcinoma, melanoma, renal cell or head and neck cancer.

It was autoimmune disease history or systemic immunosuppression that excluded patients. General observations from the study: Determination of antigen specificity was not performed for the expanded peripheral T cells. Researchers report that CD8+ T cells had, on average, more expanded clones than CD4+.

V lost 3 bases and J lost 5, with 13 bases in between. This CDR3 is 14 amino acids long. Germline CDR1 reads GTSNPN; CDR2 reads SVGIG (reference sequence). This receptor was identified in an adult with an advanced solid tumor such as melanoma, head and neck, liver or kidney cancer. The specimen was CD4+ or CD8+ T cells sorted from blood, collected in a trial of the OX40 agonist ivuxolimab. The chain uses TRBV30 and TRBJ1-4; D is ambiguous. The DNA of the CDR3 is TGTGCCTGGAGGCCGGACGTGGAGAATGAAAAACTGTTTTTT. Translated, it gives CAWRPDVENEKLFF.